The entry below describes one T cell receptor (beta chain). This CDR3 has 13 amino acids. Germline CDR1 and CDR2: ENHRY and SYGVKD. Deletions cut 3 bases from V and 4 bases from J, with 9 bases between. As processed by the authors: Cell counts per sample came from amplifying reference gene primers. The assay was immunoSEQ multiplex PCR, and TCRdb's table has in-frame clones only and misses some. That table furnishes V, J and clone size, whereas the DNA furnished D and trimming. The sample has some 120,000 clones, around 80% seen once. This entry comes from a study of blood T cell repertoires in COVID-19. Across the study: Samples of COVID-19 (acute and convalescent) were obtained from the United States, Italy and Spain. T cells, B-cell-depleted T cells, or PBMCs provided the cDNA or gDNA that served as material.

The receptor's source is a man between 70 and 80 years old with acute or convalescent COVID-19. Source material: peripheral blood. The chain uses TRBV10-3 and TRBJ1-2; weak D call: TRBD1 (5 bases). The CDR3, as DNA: TGTGCCATCAGTGACAGGGATACCTATGGCTACACCTTC. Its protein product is CAISDRDTYGYTF.